These 7 T cell receptor beta chains originate from one sample sequenced in a study of blood T cell repertoires in COVID-19 (dated by TCRdb to about 2020). The method was the immunoSEQ multiplex PCR assay. The source is immuneACCESS, and TCRdb retained only in-frame sequences with V and J called. Part of the clones is not carried over; for the studies checked, unresolved V genes explain less than half of this, and the remainder is unexplained. Present in this sample are 150,000 to 200,000 clones, 90% to 95% of which were seen just once. The ten largest clones take up less than 2% of the sample. The sample was peripheral blood. These receptors were collected from a woman in her sixties or seventies with COVID-19, enrolled during active disease.

The chain has TRBV6-5 and TRBJ1-2, with a tentative D call TRBD1 (5 bases). V was pared by 3 bases and J by 5 bases, with 16 bases between. This CDR3 contains 15 residues. Per the germline V gene, CDR1 is MNHEY and CDR2 is SVGAGI. CDR3 DNA: TGTGCCAGCAGTTATGATGACACCCCAGGGTATGGCTACACCTTC. Amino acid sequence: CASSYDDTPGYGYTF.

V and J are TRBV19 and TRBJ1-5; TRBD1 might be the D (5 bases). The V and J ends lost 7 bases and 2 bases respectively, with 15 bases between them. CDR3 size: 15 residues. Germline V gene lookup returns CDR1 LNHDA and CDR2 SQIVND (reference sequence). The CDR3 region is CASNLVGAGNQPQHF. CDR3 in DNA: TGTGCCAGTAACCTGGTAGGGGCGGGCAATCAGCCCCAGCATTTT.

The sample holds one count of this clone. This rearrangement joins TRBV29-1 to TRBJ2-7; D not resolved. V dropped 4 bases and J dropped 1 base, with 5 bases sitting between them. Germline CDR1 and CDR2: SQVTM and ANQGSEA. This CDR3 has 11 amino acids. CDR3 nucleotides: TGCAGCGTTGCACAGTCCTACGAGCAGTACTTC. Protein sequence: CSVAQSYEQYF.

The chain couples TRBV27 to TRBJ2-4, with 7 bases lining up with TRBD1. Trimming removed 5 bases from V and 2 bases from J; junction bases left unmatched: 12. Germline assignment: CDR1 MNHEY and CDR2 SMNVEV (reference sequence). This CDR3 has 17 residues. Here the CDR3 reads CASSPTGIYHPKNIQYF. The CDR3 nucleotides are TGTGCCAGCAGTCCGACAGGGATTTACCACCCCAAAAACATTCAGTACTTC.

A word on this clone: This CDR3 is also generated by other DNA sequences in the sample. The CDR3 DNA follows: TGTGCCAGTAGTATAAACAGGGACACTGAAGCTTTCTTT. Translating it yields CASSINRDTEAFF. J is TRBJ1-1 and V is TRBV19; tentatively, D is TRBD1 (6 bases). This CDR3 comprises 13 residues. Trimming pared 2 bases from V and 3 bases from J, leaving 7 bases between. Per germline, CDR1 LNHDA and CDR2 SQIVND (reference sequence).

In its sample, this clone was seen once. The J gene is TRBJ2-7, the V gene TRBV6-2 or TRBV6-3; TRBD1 agrees at 8 bases. CDR3 length equals 16 residues. With V trimmed by 7 bases and J by 2 bases, 13 bases remained unmatched. Germline CDR1 MNHEY, CDR2 SVGEGT. CDR3 sequence: CASNPIRDRRTYEQYF. The CDR3 DNA follows: TGTGCCAGCAACCCAATCCGGGACAGGAGAACCTACGAGCAGTACTTC.

J is TRBJ1-1 and V is TRBV15; maybe TRBD1 (6 bases). Germline lookup yields CDR1 LNHNV and CDR2 YYDKDF (reference sequence). The CDR3 has 19 amino acids. Trimming left V 5 bases short and J 8 bases short, with 33 bases between. The CDR3 spells CATSLDPLRQALSGIEAFF. The CDR3 DNA sequence: TGTGCCACCAGCCTGGATCCTCTTCGACAGGCCTTGTCTGGGATAGAAGCTTTCTTT.